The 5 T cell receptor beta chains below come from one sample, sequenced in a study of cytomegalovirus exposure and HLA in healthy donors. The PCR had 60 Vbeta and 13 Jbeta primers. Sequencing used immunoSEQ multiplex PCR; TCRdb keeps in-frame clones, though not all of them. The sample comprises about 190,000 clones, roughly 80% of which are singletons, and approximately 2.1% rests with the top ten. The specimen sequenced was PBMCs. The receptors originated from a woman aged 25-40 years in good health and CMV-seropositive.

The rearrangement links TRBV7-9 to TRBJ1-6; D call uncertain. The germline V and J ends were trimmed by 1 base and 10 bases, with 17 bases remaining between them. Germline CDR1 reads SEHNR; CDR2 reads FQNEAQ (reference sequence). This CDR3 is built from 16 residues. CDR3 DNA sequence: TGTGCCAGCAGCTTAGGTGCGGGAAGAAACTTCTCACCCCTCCACTTT. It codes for CASSLGAGRNFSPLHF.

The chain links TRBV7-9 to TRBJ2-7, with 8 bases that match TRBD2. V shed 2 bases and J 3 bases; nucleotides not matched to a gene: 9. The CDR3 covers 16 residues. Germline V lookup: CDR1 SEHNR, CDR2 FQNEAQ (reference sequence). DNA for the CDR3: TGTGCCAGCAGCTTATCCTCCGCGGGGGGCCTCTACGAGCAGTACTTC. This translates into CASSLSSAGGLYEQYF. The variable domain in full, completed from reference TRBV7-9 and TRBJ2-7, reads DTGVSQNPRHKITKRGQNVTFRCDPISEHNRLYWYRQTLGQGPEFLTYFQNEAQLEKSRLLSDRFSAERPKGSFSTLEIQRTEQGDSAMYLCASSLSSAGGLYEQYFGPGTRLTVT.

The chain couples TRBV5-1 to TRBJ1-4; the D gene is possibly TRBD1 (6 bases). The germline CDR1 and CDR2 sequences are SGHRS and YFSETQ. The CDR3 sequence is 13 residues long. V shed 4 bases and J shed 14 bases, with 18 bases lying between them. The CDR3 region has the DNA TGCGCCAGCAGCCCACCGGACAGCTATGTTCTGTTTTTT. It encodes CASSPPDSYVLFF.

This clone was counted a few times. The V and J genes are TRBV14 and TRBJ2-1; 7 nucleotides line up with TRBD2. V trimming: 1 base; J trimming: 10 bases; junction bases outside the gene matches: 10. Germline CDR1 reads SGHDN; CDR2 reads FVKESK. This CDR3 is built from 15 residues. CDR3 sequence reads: CASSQVVGEGQEQFF. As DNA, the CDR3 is TGTGCCAGCAGCCAAGTAGTTGGGGAGGGTCAAGAGCAGTTCTTC.

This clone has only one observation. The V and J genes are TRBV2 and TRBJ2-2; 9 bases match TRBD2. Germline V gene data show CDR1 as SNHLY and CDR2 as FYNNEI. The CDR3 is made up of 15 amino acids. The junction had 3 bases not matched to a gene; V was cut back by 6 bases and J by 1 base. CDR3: CASRAAGGNTGELFF. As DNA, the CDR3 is TGTGCCAGCAGAGCAGCGGGGGGGAACACCGGGGAGCTGTTTTTT.